This is a list of T cell receptor beta chains from one sample in a study of T cell repertoires in cytomegalovirus infection. TCRdb ran MiXCR on the reads and lists one entry per CDR3 protein. The table includes over 85,000 distinct CDR3 sequences, approximately 16% detected once. The material sequenced was PBMCs. All receptors derive from a human donor in good health (CMV status not recorded). Some clones in this sample may be carry-over from other donors' samples. The CDR3 runs from the conserved cysteine through the conserved F or W. Fields, in order: J gene, CDR3 length, V gene, clone size, D gene, CDR3 protein, CDR3 DNA. D genes are given only for firm matches. Size values are once, few and many counts, or a class for expanded clones, and some rows have none.

>TRBJ1-6|18|TRBV5-6|.|.
CASSPLPGGSSYNSPLHF
TGTGCCAGCAGCCCCCTCCCGGGGGGCTCGTCCTATAATTCACCCCTCCACTTT
>TRBJ1-5|16|TRBV27|.|TRBD1
CASSSLVKGAEEAQHF
TGTGCCAGCAGTTCCCTCGTAAAGGGGGCCGAAGAGGCCCAGCATTTT
>TRBJ2-7|14|TRBV20-1|few|.
CSARSVQGTYEQYF
TGCAGTGCTAGATCCGTACAGGGCACCTACGAGCAGTACTTC
>TRBJ2-1|15|TRBV5-1|.|TRBD2
CASSWSGGEGNEQFF
TGCGCCAGCAGCTGGAGCGGGGGGGAAGGCAATGAGCAGTTCTTC
>TRBJ2-7|15|TRBV6-1|few|.
CASRDYQGGNYEQYF
TGTGCCAGCAGAGACTATCAGGGGGGTAACTACGAGCAGTACTTC
>TRBJ1-1|15|TRBV14|few|.
CASSQITTVNTEAFF
TGTGCCAGCAGCCAAATAACGACGGTGAACACTGAAGCTTTCTTT
>TRBJ2-5|14|TRBV7-2|many|.
CASSLTAGGETQYF
TGTGCCAGCAGCTTGACGGCTGGGGGAGAGACCCAGTACTTC
>TRBJ2-5|13|TRBV7-8|many|TRBD1
CASSSYRGETQYF
TGTGCCAGCAGCTCCTACAGGGGAGAGACCCAGTACTTC
>TRBJ1-3|17|TRBV18|few|TRBD1
CASSPRVQGKTGNTIYF
TGTGCCAGCTCACCACGAGTACAGGGGAAAACTGGAAACACCATATATTTT
>TRBJ1-4|15|TRBV6-6|.|.
CASSYTGDSQGKLFF
TGTGCCAGCAGTTACACGGGCGACAGTCAAGGAAAACTGTTTTTT
>TRBJ2-2|15|TRBV20-1|few|TRBD1
CRRGWQGATTGELFF
TGCAGGAGAGGATGGCAGGGGGCGACCACCGGGGAGCTGTTTTTT
>TRBJ1-2|15|TRBV6-5|.|.
CASRETQGLGRGYTF
TGTGCCAGCAGAGAGACTCAGGGCCTCGGCCGGGGCTACACCTTC
>TRBJ2-5|14|TRBV6-4|.|.
CASSRDGSSETQYF
TGTGCCAGCAGCCGGGACGGATCGTCAGAGACCCAGTACTTC
>TRBJ2-4|17|TRBV7-2|many|.
CASSSSGLGSEKNIQYF
TGTGCCAGCAGCTCAAGTGGGCTGGGTTCGGAGAAAAACATTCAGTACTTC
>TRBJ1-1|12|TRBV6-2/TRBV6-3|few|.
CASSYRSTEAFF
TGTGCCAGCAGTTACCGTAGCACTGAAGCTTTCTTT
>TRBJ1-1|17|TRBV5-6|few|TRBD1
CASSLRTGFLSDTEAFF
TGTGCCAGCAGCTTGCGGACAGGGTTTCTTTCGGACACTGAAGCTTTCTTT
>TRBJ1-4|15|TRBV7-9|.|TRBD1
CASSRDRVTNEKLFF
TGTGCCAGCAGTCGGGACAGGGTAACTAATGAAAAACTGTTTTTT
>TRBJ2-7|13|TRBV11-2|.|.
CASSSWTRYEQYF
TGTGCCAGCAGCTCCTGGACCCGCTACGAGCAGTACTTC
>TRBJ1-1|16|TRBV20-1|.|TRBD1
CSAEGQGRSTNTEAFF
TGCAGTGCTGAGGGACAGGGCCGTTCCACGAACACTGAAGCTTTCTTT
>TRBJ2-1|15|TRBV7-2|many|TRBD1
CASASTGETYNEQFF
TGTGCCAGCGCCTCGACAGGGGAAACCTACAATGAGCAGTTCTTC
>TRBJ1-3|14|TRBV12-3/TRBV12-4|.|.
CADTGFADGNTIYF
TGTGCCGACACAGGGTTCGCGGATGGAAACACCATATATTTT
>TRBJ2-1|15|TRBV7-2|.|.
CASPRRDYPVDEQFF
TGTGCCAGCCCACGCCGCGACTACCCCGTAGATGAGCAGTTCTTC
>TRBJ1-2|13|TRBV4-2|many|.
CASSQVLGDGYTF
TGTGCCAGCAGCCAAGTTCTAGGGGACGGCTACACCTTC
>TRBJ2-3|20|TRBV20-1|few|TRBD2
CSASLLTSGGSPLSTDTQYF
TGCAGTGCTAGTTTATTGACTAGCGGGGGGTCCCCTCTCAGCACAGATACGCAGTATTTT
>TRBJ2-5|15|TRBV7-2|many|.
CASSRGGPHQETQYF
TGTGCCAGCAGCCGTGGGGGGCCTCACCAAGAGACCCAGTACTTC
>TRBJ2-1|16|TRBV7-2|.|TRBD2
CASSFSSGGPGGEQFF
TGTGCCAGCAGCTTCTCGAGCGGGGGGCCCGGGGGTGAGCAGTTCTTC
>TRBJ2-5|15|TRBV29-1|.|TRBD1
CSARRDRVYQETQYF
TGCAGCGCGCGCAGGGACAGAGTGTACCAAGAGACCCAGTACTTC
>TRBJ1-2|16|TRBV7-2|many|TRBD1
CASSLGGQGNLYGYTF
TGTGCCAGCAGCTTAGGAGGACAGGGGAACCTCTATGGCTACACCTTC
>TRBJ1-5|15|TRBV19|.|.
CASSIGYYSNQPQHF
TGTGCCAGTAGTATCGGATATTATAGCAATCAGCCCCAGCATTTT
>TRBJ1-1|15|TRBV12-3/TRBV12-4|.|.
CASSLWGGLNTEAFF
TGTGCCAGCAGTTTATGGGGGGGTCTGAACACTGAAGCTTTCTTT
>TRBJ2-5|17|TRBV6-1|many|.
CASTSGVWGGMSETQYF
.
>TRBJ2-7|15|TRBV11-2|.|.
CASSLGHTGINEQYF
TGTGCCAGCAGCTTAGGCCATACAGGGATCAACGAGCAGTACTTC
>TRBJ1-5|15|TRBV19|few|.
CASSYVQGGHQPQHF
TGTGCCAGTAGTTATGTTCAGGGCGGCCATCAGCCCCAGCATTTT
>TRBJ2-2|15|TRBV6-1|few|TRBD1
CASSTGDANTGELFF
TGTGCCAGCAGTACAGGGGACGCGAACACCGGGGAGCTGTTTTTT
>TRBJ2-2|12|TRBV10-3|few|.
CAISSFLGELFF
TGTGCCATCAGTTCGTTCCTCGGGGAGCTGTTTTTT
>TRBJ2-6|12|TRBV29-1|few|.
CSVGSGANVLTF
TGCAGCGTTGGCTCCGGGGCCAACGTCCTGACTTTC
>TRBJ2-2|14|TRBV2|many|TRBD1
CASSRTGIAGELFF
TGTGCCAGCAGTCGGACAGGGATCGCCGGGGAGCTGTTTTTT
>TRBJ1-1|18|TRBV19|few|TRBD1
CASSDRDRGVGMNTEAFF
TGTGCCAGTAGTGATCGGGACAGGGGAGTTGGGATGAACACTGAAGCTTTCTTT
>TRBJ1-5|17|TRBV7-2|many|.
CASSLVLGEYSNQPQHF
TGTGCCAGCAGCTTAGTTTTGGGAGAATATAGCAATCAGCCCCAGCATTTT
>TRBJ1-1|13|TRBV20-1|few|.
CSANSGWRTEAFF
TGCAGTGCTAATTCGGGCTGGAGGACTGAAGCTTTCTTT
>TRBJ1-4|16|TRBV7-9|.|TRBD1
CASSSPGQGRIEKLFF
TGTGCCAGCAGCTCTCCGGGACAGGGCAGGATTGAAAAACTGTTTTTT
>TRBJ2-7|15|TRBV20-1|.|TRBD1
CSAPEGRTGSYEHYF
TGCAGTGCCCCCGAAGGACGGACAGGGTCCTACGAGCATTACTTC